One sample yielded the 24 T cell receptor beta chains listed below, sequenced in a study of human T cells and chemical hapten exposure. TCRdb analysed the RACE reads with MiXCR anew, one entry per CDR3 protein. The sample yields approximately 91,000 distinct CDR3 sequences, roughly 10% seen once. Described time point: patch test 2, 6 weeks after DPC sensitization. Treatment indicated: therapeutic diphenylcyclopropenone sensitization with weekly scalp DPC. Sequencing used whole blood, obtained in connection with sensitization to the hapten diphenylcyclopropenone (DPC). Receptors originate from a man aged 18 to 30 with alopecia areata. Some clones in this sample may be carry-over from other donors' samples.

This clonotype came up a few times. The J gene is TRBJ2-7, the V gene TRBV10-2; 11 positions match TRBD1. Germline V gene data show CDR1 as WSHSY and CDR2 as SAAADI. The V segment lost 8 bases and the J segment 7 bases; nucleotides outside the gene matches: 4. The CDR3 extends over 12 amino acids. CDR3 loop: CASWTGGREQYF. The CDR3 DNA reads as TGCGCCAGCTGGACAGGGGGCAGGGAGCAGTACTTC.

This clonotype appeared many times. The V gene is TRBV28, the J gene TRBJ1-2, with TRBD1 as a possible D gene (6 bases). The CDR3 contains 14 residues. V lost 5 bases and J 5 bases, leaving 15 bases between the germline ends. From germline, CDR1 is MDHEN and CDR2 SYDVKM. Here the CDR3 DNA reads TGTGCCAGCAGTCCCCCGGACAGACCTTATGGCTACACCTTC. Translating it yields CASSPPDRPYGYTF.

This clonotype was seen a handful of times. The junction does not match germline at one end; this may be a read error. The gene calls are TRBV5-1 and TRBJ2-5; 11 bases are a match to TRBD2. The germline CDR1 and CDR2 sequences are SGHRS and YFSETQ. CDR3 length equals 15 residues. CDR3 DNA: TGCGCCAGCAACTTGGGACTAGCGGTACAAGAGACCCAGTACTTC. This sequence encodes CASNLGLAVQETQYF.

The sample holds many counts of this clonotype. The V and J genes are TRBV7-2 and TRBJ2-3; D is uncertain. The germline CDR1 and CDR2 sequences are SGHTA and FQGNSA. The V end was cut by 5 bases, the J end by 2 bases, with 17 bases between. This CDR3 spans 16 amino acids. The CDR3: CASSRVWQSDTDTQYF. CDR3 in DNA: TGTGCCAGCAGCCGGGTGTGGCAGTCGGACACAGATACGCAGTATTTT.

The CDR3 sequence: CASSPQQGANQPQHF. The CDR3 DNA is TGTGCCAGCTCACCACAACAGGGGGCCAATCAGCCCCAGCATTTT. The chain has TRBV18 and TRBJ1-5, with 9 bases aligning to TRBD1. Trimming removed 1 base from V and 3 bases from J; junction bases left unmatched: 1. CDR1 is KGHSH, CDR2 LQKENI, per germline. The CDR3 loop spans 15 amino acids.

This chain connects TRBV7-8 to TRBJ2-2; possible D gene TRBD2, 6 bases. With 5 bases removed from V and 0 bases from J, the gap between germline ends came to 13 bases. Germline V CDR1 and CDR2: SGHVS, FQNEAQ. This CDR3 has 16 amino acids. CDR3 in DNA: TGTGCCAGCAGCCCCCAGGGCGGGGCGAACACCGGGGAGCTGTTTTTT. This sequence encodes CASSPQGGANTGELFF. Full variable domain (remainder filled in from reference TRBV7-8 and TRBJ2-2): GAGVSQSPRYKVAKRGQDVALRCDPISGHVSLFWYQQALGQGPEFLTYFQNEAQLDKSGLPSDRFFAERPEGSVSTLKIQRTQQEDSAVYLCASSPQGGANTGELFFGEGSRLTVL.

This clonotype was observed a few times. The V and J genes are TRBV2 and TRBJ2-1; the D is unclear. With 4 bases removed from V and 5 bases from J, the gap between germline ends came to 3 bases. The V gene's germline CDR1 is SNHLY and CDR2 FYNNEI. The CDR3 totals 11 residues. CDR3 nucleotides: TGTGCCAGCAGTGCGAACAATGAGCAGTTCTTC. Its translation: CASSANNEQFF.

The CDR3 nucleotides read TGTGCCAGCAGGTTGAGGGAGAACACCGGGGAGCTGTTTTTT. Translation: CASRLRENTGELFF. The V gene is TRBV5-6, the J gene TRBJ2-2; the D gene is possibly TRBD2 (5 bases). V was cut by 5 bases and J by 1 base, with 9 bases left in between. The CDR3 length is 14 residues. Germline V gene data show CDR1 as SGHDT and CDR2 as YYEEEE.

This clonotype was found many times. The chain couples TRBV2 to TRBJ2-5; D perhaps matches TRBD2 (6 bases). Germline CDR1 SNHLY, CDR2 FYNNEI. There are 11 residues in the CDR3. CDR3 sequence (DNA): TGTTCCCGGGGGTTGCAGAAGACCCAGTACTTC. Translated: CSRGLQKTQYF.

This clonotype was detected only a few times. The chain couples TRBV7-9 to TRBJ1-1, with D maybe TRBD1 (6 bases). Germline V gene sequence: CDR1 SEHNR, CDR2 FQNEAQ (reference sequence). V was cut by 3 bases and J by 1 base, with 9 bases left in between. This CDR3 region has 14 residues. The CDR3 protein is CASSLGGRNTEAFF. CDR3 nucleotides: TGTGCCAGCAGCTTGGGGGGCCGGAACACTGAAGCTTTCTTT.

The chain carries TRBV20-1 and TRBJ2-7; 7 bases map to TRBD1. The CDR3 is 14 residues long. Looked up from germline, CDR1 is DFQATT and CDR2 is SNEGSKA (reference sequence). V trimming: 6 bases; J trimming: 0 bases; junction bases outside the gene matches: 8. Here the CDR3 reads CSASGTVNSYEQYF. The CDR3 DNA sequence: TGCAGTGCCAGTGGGACAGTTAACTCCTACGAGCAGTACTTC.

This clonotype was seen at least ten times. The chain recombines TRBV20-1 with TRBJ2-7, with a tentative D call TRBD2 (6 bases). V was trimmed by 5 bases and J by 3 bases, leaving 17 bases between them. CDR1 and CDR2 from the germline V gene are DFQATT and SNEGSKA (reference sequence). The CDR3 is made up of 14 amino acids. CDR3 bases: TGCAGTGCTGGCATAGCCGGGAGAGACTACGAGCAGTACTTC. This codes for CSAGIAGRDYEQYF.

The CDR3 spells CASRRDGSAYEQYF. As DNA, the CDR3 is TGTGCCAGCAGGAGGGACGGGTCGGCCTACGAGCAGTACTTC. This chain uses TRBV28 with TRBJ2-7; D may be TRBD1 or TRBD2 (5 bases each). Trimming removed 6 bases from V and 2 bases from J, with 14 bases in between. The CDR3 spans 14 residues. Germline V CDR1 and CDR2: MDHEN, SYDVKM.

This clonotype was counted many times. J is TRBJ2-2 and V is TRBV9; 7 bases agree with TRBD2. The CDR3 extends over 16 amino acids. The germline V gene has CDR1 SGDLS and CDR2 YYNGEE. J gave up 2 bases and V 0 bases, and 4 bases lay outside the gene matches. CDR3 coding DNA: TGTGCCAGCAGCGTAGACCTAGCGGTAAACACCGGGGAGCTGTTTTTT. Its translation is CASSVDLAVNTGELFF. Filled out from reference TRBV9 and TRBJ2-2, the complete variable domain reads DSGVTQTPKHLITATGQRVTLRCSPRSGDLSVYWYQQSLDQGLQFLIQYYNGEERAKGNILERFSAQQFPDLHSELNLSSLELGDSALYFCASSVDLAVNTGELFFGEGSRLTVL.

The chain employs TRBV7-2 and TRBJ1-3; no firm D call. The V gene lost 2 bases and the J gene lost 8 bases, with 10 bases spanning the gap. CDR1 and CDR2 from the germline V gene are SGHTA and FQGNSA. CDR3 length: 13 amino acids. The CDR3 DNA follows: TGTGCCAGCAGCTTAACCCACCGGGACACCATATATTTT. Its protein product is CASSLTHRDTIYF.

Only a few counts were recorded for this clonotype. The V and J genes are TRBV12-3 or TRBV12-4 and TRBJ1-3; D remains unclear. The CDR3 loop spans 13 amino acids. The V and J ends lost 6 bases and 2 bases respectively, with 8 bases between them. In nucleotides, the CDR3 is TGTGCCAGCAGGTCCGGGCCTGGAAACACCATATATTTT. Amino acid sequence: CASRSGPGNTIYF.

The rearrangement links TRBV27 to TRBJ2-3; 9 nucleotides agree with TRBD1. The germline V gene has CDR1 MNHEY and CDR2 SMNVEV (reference sequence). With 3 bases clipped from V and 9 bases from J, the junction kept 13 bases outside the gene matches. This CDR3 spans 16 amino acids. This CDR3 reads CASSLETGGAMSTQYF. The CDR3 DNA follows: TGTGCCAGCAGTTTGGAAACAGGGGGCGCGATGTCCACGCAGTATTTT.

This clonotype was observed many times. This rearrangement joins TRBV5-4 to TRBJ2-2; tentatively, D is TRBD1 (6 bases). CDR1 SGHNT and CDR2 YYREEE come from the germline V gene (reference sequence). V gave up 1 base and J gave up 5 bases, with 15 bases separating them. This CDR3 has 16 amino acids. In DNA, the CDR3 is TGTGCCAGCAGCTTGAAGAGTGGACAGAAAACCGGGGAGCTGTTTTTT. It yields the protein CASSLKSGQKTGELFF.

This clonotype was observed a handful of times. The rearrangement links TRBV7-2 to TRBJ1-2; D is undetermined. Germline V gives CDR1 SGHTA, CDR2 FQGNSA. With 5 bases removed from V and 0 bases from J, the gap between germline ends came to 10 bases. The CDR3 sequence is 14 residues long. CDR3 amino acids: CASSQMLANYGYTF. The CDR3 DNA reads TGTGCCAGCAGCCAGATGTTAGCTAACTATGGCTACACCTTC.

This clonotype occurred a few times. The chain couples TRBV28 to TRBJ2-4; D is possibly TRBD2 (5 bases). V lost 3 bases and J 0 bases, leaving 15 bases between the germline ends. The germline V gene has CDR1 MDHEN and CDR2 SYDVKM. The CDR3 has 17 amino acids. CDR3 bases: TGTGCCAGCAGTTTTCGGAGAGAGGGTCTAGCCAAAAACATTCAGTACTTC. Its protein product is CASSFRREGLAKNIQYF.

The V call is TRBV18, the J call TRBJ1-1, with unresolved D. V was trimmed by 3 bases and J by 1 base, leaving 6 bases between them. The germline V gene has CDR1 KGHSH and CDR2 LQKENI. The CDR3 spans 13 residues. The CDR3 DNA reads as TGTGCCAGCTCACCGTCCTCGAACACTGAAGCTTTCTTT. Its translation: CASSPSSNTEAFF. The full variable domain, with the rest looked up from reference TRBV18 and TRBJ1-1, is NAGVMQNPRHLVRRRGQEARLRCSPMKGHSHVYWYRQLPEEGLKFMVYLQKENIIDESGMPKERFSAEFPKEGPSILRIQQVVRGDSAAYFCASSPSSNTEAFFGQGTRLTVV.

The chain carries TRBV6-4 and TRBJ2-4; TRBD2 matches 7 bases. V lost 6 bases and J lost 8; bases outside the gene matches: 13. The germline V gene has CDR1 MRHNA and CDR2 SNTAGT. This CDR3 spans 15 amino acids. The DNA for the CDR3 is TGTGCCAGCAGCGAGGTAGCGGGCCCGCGAGACATTCAGTACTTC. Residues: CASSEVAGPRDIQYF.

The chain couples TRBV7-3 to TRBJ2-1; maybe TRBD2 (5 bases). Trimming took 0 bases from V and 13 from J, leaving 13 bases between them. Per the germline V gene, CDR1 is SGHTA and CDR2 is FQGTGA. The CDR3 is 13 amino acids. The CDR3 region is CASSLTFDGVQFF. Here the CDR3 DNA reads TGTGCCAGCAGCTTAACGTTCGACGGGGTCCAGTTCTTC.

V usage is TRBV5-6 and J usage is TRBJ2-7; the D call may be TRBD1 or TRBD2 (5 bases each). CDR3 size: 15 residues. V lost 4 bases to trimming and J lost 3 bases, with 17 bases between them. Germline CDR1 is SGHDT and CDR2 is YYEEEE. CDR3 bases: TGTGCCAGCAGCCGGGACGGACTGCTGGGCTACGAGCAGTACTTC. It translates to CASSRDGLLGYEQYF.